A single sample gave rise to the 21 T cell receptor beta chains below, sequenced in a study of shared clonotypes between healthy human individuals. Assay: immunoSEQ multiplex PCR; the TCRdb copy retains only in-frame clones and omits some. The sample contains roughly 760,000 clones, around 72% of which appear only once. The sequencing input was memory CD4+ T cells sorted from blood. Subset defined: CD45RA-negative fraction. Receptors were obtained from a woman younger than 45 in good health.

The chain combines TRBV7-8 with TRBJ2-1, with a weak D call TRBD2 (6 bases). Per the germline V gene, CDR1 is SGHVS and CDR2 is FQNEAQ. Trimming left V 5 bases short and J 0 bases short, with 17 bases between. The CDR3 covers 17 residues. The chain's CDR3 is CASSLGRGRSSYNEQFF. The CDR3 coding sequence is TGTGCCAGCAGCCTGGGGAGAGGGAGGAGCTCCTACAATGAGCAGTTCTTC.

V gene TRBV7-9 combines with J gene TRBJ1-2; TRBD1 agrees at 10 bases. The CDR3 loop spans 14 amino acids. The junction had 4 bases not matched to a gene; V was cut back by 2 bases and J by 7 bases. CDR1 is SEHNR, CDR2 FQNEAQ, per germline (reference sequence). This CDR3 reads CASSLRQGAGGYTF. The CDR3 nucleotides read TGTGCCAGCAGCTTACGACAGGGGGCAGGTGGCTACACCTTC. The variable domain in full, with the rest retrieved from reference TRBV7-9 and TRBJ1-2, is DTGVSQNPRHKITKRGQNVTFRCDPISEHNRLYWYRQTLGQGPEFLTYFQNEAQLEKSRLLSDRFSAERPKGSFSTLEIQRTEQGDSAMYLCASSLRQGAGGYTFGSGTRLTVV.

The CDR3 is CASTFNRGSYEQYF. The CDR3 bases are TGTGCCAGCACCTTTAACAGGGGGAGCTACGAGCAGTACTTC. The chain links TRBV5-6 to TRBJ2-7; 8 positions agree with TRBD1. The CDR3 extends over 14 amino acids. Germline CDR1 is SGHDT and CDR2 is YYEEEE. Unmatched junction bases numbered 8, after V lost 6 bases and J lost 3 bases.

The chain couples TRBV4-1 to TRBJ2-1; 11 bases line up with TRBD1. The J segment lost 8 bases and the V segment lost 3 bases, leaving 6 bases of the junction unmatched. The CDR3 totals 15 residues. Germline lookup yields CDR1 MGHRA and CDR2 YSYEKL. DNA for the CDR3: TGCGCCAGCAGCCATCAAACGGACAGGGGGCATGAGCAGTTCTTC. Protein: CASSHQTDRGHEQFF.

J is TRBJ2-2 and V is TRBV28; D is ambiguous. The germline V gene encodes CDR1 MDHEN and CDR2 SYDVKM. The CDR3 runs to 12 residues. The V end lost 7 bases, the J end lost 6 bases, and 9 bases lay between the germline ends. The CDR3 here is CASKSKAGELFF. The CDR3, as DNA: TGTGCCAGCAAAAGCAAGGCCGGGGAGCTGTTTTTT.

This sequence joins TRBV5-1 and TRBJ2-2; D is undetermined. The length of the CDR3 is 14 residues. Looked up from germline, CDR1 is SGHRS and CDR2 is YFSETQ. V lost 4 bases and J 5 bases, leaving 12 bases between the germline ends. CDR3 amino acids: CASSRTVGTGELFF. CDR3 nucleotide sequence: TGCGCCAGCAGCAGGACGGTGGGAACCGGGGAGCTGTTTTTT.

Comments on this clone: A read error may produce the germline difference seen at one junction end. The CDR3 bases are TGCAGCGTCGAAGGGACAGAGGGGGAGACCCAGTACTTC. Encoded protein: CSVEGTEGETQYF. The chain carries TRBV29-1 and TRBJ2-5; TRBD1 matches 7 bases. Germline values: CDR1 SQVTM, CDR2 ANQGSEA. The CDR3 is 13 residues long.

This clone showed up just a few times. V usage is TRBV7-8 and J usage is TRBJ1-3; D might be TRBD1 (5 bases). V was pared by 5 bases and J by 11 bases, with 16 bases between. Per germline, CDR1 SGHVS and CDR2 FQNEAQ. This CDR3 region has 13 residues. The CDR3 reads CASSGGQGSSIYF. The CDR3 coding sequence is TGTGCCAGCAGCGGCGGGCAGGGTTCCTCCATATATTTT.

This rearrangement joins TRBV5-1 to TRBJ2-4; 7 bases agree with TRBD1. Germline V gives CDR1 SGHRS, CDR2 YFSETQ. This CDR3 has 15 amino acids. The junction had 11 bases not matched to a gene; V was cut back by 4 bases and J by 7 bases. CDR3 in amino acids: CASSINEGAWNIQYF. The CDR3 nucleotides read TGCGCCAGCAGCATCAATGAGGGGGCTTGGAACATTCAGTACTTC. The complete variable domain, with remaining parts taken from reference TRBV5-1 and TRBJ2-4, reads KAGVTQTPRYLIKTRGQQVTLSCSPISGHRSVSWYQQTPGQGLQFLFEYFSETQRNKGNFPGRFSGRQFSNSRSEMNVSTLELGDSALYLCASSINEGAWNIQYFGAGTRLSVL.

This clone was seen a few times. The CDR3 DNA reads as TGCAGTGCTAGAGGGGGACAGGGACACACCTTC. Its protein product is CSARGGQGHTF. The genes are TRBV20-1 and TRBJ1-2, with 9 bases fitting TRBD1. The V gene end was trimmed by 1 base and the J gene end by 12 bases; junction bases not matched to a gene: 3. Germline CDR1 and CDR2: DFQATT and SNEGSKA (reference sequence). The CDR3 sequence is 11 residues long.

The chain couples TRBV10-3 to TRBJ1-5; D is possibly TRBD1 (6 bases). The length of the CDR3 is 14 residues. Per germline, CDR1 ENHRY and CDR2 SYGVKD. With 3 bases removed from V and 6 bases from J, the gap between germline ends came to 12 bases. CDR3: CAISERDRLQPQHF. CDR3 in DNA: TGTGCCATCAGTGAACGCGACAGGCTTCAGCCCCAGCATTTT.

This clone was detected only once. The rearrangement uses TRBV29-1 and TRBJ2-7; D is perhaps TRBD2 (7 bases). The CDR3 contains 16 residues. Germline V gene sequence: CDR1 SQVTM, CDR2 ANQGSEA. The V gene lost 0 bases and the J gene lost 6 bases, with 21 bases spanning the gap. CDR3 amino acids: CSVEEKKRGIGGEQYF. The CDR3 DNA reads as TGCAGCGTTGAAGAGAAAAAGCGGGGCATAGGGGGCGAGCAGTACTTC.

The table lists this clone with many counts. V usage is TRBV6-1 and J usage is TRBJ1-2, with D unclear. CDR3 size: 13 residues. The germline V gene has CDR1 MNHNS and CDR2 SASEGT. Trimming removed 8 bases from V and 8 bases from J, with 18 bases in between. Written as DNA, the CDR3 is TGTGCCAGCCTCCCGAGGTACGGTACCGGCTACACCTTC. It translates to CASLPRYGTGYTF.

The chain carries TRBV19 and TRBJ1-2; 7 bases are shared with TRBD1. The CDR3 loop spans 16 amino acids. CDR1 is LNHDA, CDR2 SQIVND, per germline (reference sequence). The junction had 13 bases not matched to a gene; V was cut back by 5 bases and J by 4 bases. CDR3 in amino acids: CASSSVGQRGGYGYTF. CDR3 bases: TGTGCCAGTAGTTCGGTGGGACAGCGAGGCGGCTATGGCTACACCTTC.

This chain links TRBV5-1 with TRBJ1-1, with 7 bases matching TRBD1. Germline V lookup: CDR1 SGHRS, CDR2 YFSETQ. The CDR3 extends over 14 amino acids. The CDR3 DNA is TGCACCTCCAGCAGGGGGGGGTTTGACACTGAAGCTTTCTTT. Encoded protein: CTSSRGGFDTEAFF.

On this clone itself: A much more abundant neighbour one base away suggests this may be a read error. J is TRBJ1-1 and V is TRBV6-1; D unclear. This CDR3 is 14 amino acids long. Germline V gene data show CDR1 as MNHNS and CDR2 as SASEGT. Trimming left V 5 bases short and J 0 bases short, with 10 bases between. The CDR3, as DNA: TGTGCCAGCAGTCCACAGCCCATGAACACTGAAGCTTTCTTT. Encoded protein: CASSPQPMNTEAFF.

In this sample, this clone turned up a few times. V gene TRBV6-6 combines with J gene TRBJ2-3, with D possibly matching TRBD2 (6 bases). V lost 2 bases to trimming and J lost 2 bases, with 8 bases between them. CDR1 is MNHNY and CDR2 is SVGAGI in the germline V gene (reference sequence). This CDR3 comprises 14 residues. CDR3 in amino acids: CASSYTGDTDTQYF. The CDR3 DNA reads TGTGCCAGCAGTTACACGGGGGACACAGATACGCAGTATTTT.

This clone appeared a few times. The J gene is TRBJ1-4, the V gene TRBV27, with a tentative D call TRBD1 (5 bases). CDR1 is MNHEY, CDR2 SMNVEV, per germline (reference sequence). The V end lost 4 bases, the J end lost 7 bases, and 13 bases lay between the germline ends. The CDR3 runs 14 residues. As DNA, the CDR3 is TGTGCCAGCAGTTCGGGCAGGGAGAGTGAAAAACTGTTTTTT. This codes for CASSSGRESEKLFF.

This sequence joins TRBV20-1 and TRBJ2-1, with D possibly matching TRBD1 (5 bases). Between the trimmed V and J ends, which lost 5 bases and 8 bases, there was a span of 10 bases. The CDR3 has 11 amino acids. Per the germline V gene, CDR1 is DFQATT and CDR2 is SNEGSKA (reference sequence). The CDR3 region has the DNA TGCAGTGCTCGCCAGGGCCATGAGCAGTTCTTC. Protein: CSARQGHEQFF.

This clone has only a few counts. CDR3 amino acids: CASSQPAGGANVLTF. The CDR3 DNA is TGTGCCAGCAGCCAACCCGCAGGGGGGGCCAACGTCCTGACTTTC. The rearrangement uses TRBV28 and TRBJ2-6; possibly TRBD1 for D (5 bases). Trimming stripped 6 bases from V and 4 bases from J, with 13 bases between. CDR3 size: 15 residues. The germline V gene encodes CDR1 MDHEN and CDR2 SYDVKM.

Turning to this clone: The sample contains more than one DNA sequence encoding this CDR3. V gene TRBV11-2 combines with J gene TRBJ2-2; unclear D gene. Germline lookup yields CDR1 SGHAT and CDR2 FQNNGV. V was shortened by 1 base and J by 1 base, with 4 bases between the two germline ends. The CDR3 runs 14 residues. For the CDR3, the DNA is TGTGCCAGCAGCTTAGTGCGGAACACCGGGGAGCTGTTTTTT. It translates to CASSLVRNTGELFF.